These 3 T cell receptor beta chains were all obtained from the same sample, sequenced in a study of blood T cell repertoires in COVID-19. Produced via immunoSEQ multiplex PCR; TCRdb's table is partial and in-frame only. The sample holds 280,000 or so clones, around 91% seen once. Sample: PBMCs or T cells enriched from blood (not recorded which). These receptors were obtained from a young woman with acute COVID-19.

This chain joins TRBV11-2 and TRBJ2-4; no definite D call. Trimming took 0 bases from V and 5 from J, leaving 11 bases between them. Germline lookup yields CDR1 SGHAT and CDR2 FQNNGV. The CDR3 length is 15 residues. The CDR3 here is CASSLDGLGQNIQYF. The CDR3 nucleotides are TGTGCCAGCAGCTTAGATGGGCTGGGCCAAAACATTCAGTACTTC.

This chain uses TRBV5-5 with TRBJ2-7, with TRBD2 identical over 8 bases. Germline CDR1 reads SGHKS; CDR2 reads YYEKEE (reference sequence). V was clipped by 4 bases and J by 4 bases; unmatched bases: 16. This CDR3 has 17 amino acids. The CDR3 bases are TGTGCCAGCAGCCCGGGCTGGGGAGCGGGAGTACTATACGAGCAGTACTTC. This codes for CASSPGWGAGVLYEQYF.

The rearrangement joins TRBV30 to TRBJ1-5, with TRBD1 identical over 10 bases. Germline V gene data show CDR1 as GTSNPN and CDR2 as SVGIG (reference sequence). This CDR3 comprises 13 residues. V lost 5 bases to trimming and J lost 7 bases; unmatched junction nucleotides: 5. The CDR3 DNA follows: TGTGCCTGGGGGGGACAGGGGTACCAGCCCCAGCATTTT. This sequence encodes CAWGGQGYQPQHF. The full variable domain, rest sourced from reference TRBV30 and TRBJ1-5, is SQTIHQWPATLVQPVGSPLSLECTVEGTSNPNLYWYRQAAGRGLQLLFYSVGIGQISSEVPQNLSASRPQDRQFILSSKKLLLSDSGFYLCAWGGQGYQPQHFGDGTRLSIL.